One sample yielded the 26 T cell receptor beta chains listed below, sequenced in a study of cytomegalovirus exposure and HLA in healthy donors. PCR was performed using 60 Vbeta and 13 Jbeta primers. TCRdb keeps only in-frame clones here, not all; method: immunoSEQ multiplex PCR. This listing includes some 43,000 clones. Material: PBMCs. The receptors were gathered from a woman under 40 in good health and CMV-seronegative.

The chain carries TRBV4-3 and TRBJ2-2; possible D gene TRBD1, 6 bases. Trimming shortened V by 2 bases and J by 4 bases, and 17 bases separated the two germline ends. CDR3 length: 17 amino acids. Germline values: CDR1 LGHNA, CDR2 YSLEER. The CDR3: CASSQPTGTSSTGELFF. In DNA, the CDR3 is TGCGCCAGCAGCCAACCTACAGGGACCTCGAGCACCGGGGAGCTGTTTTTT.

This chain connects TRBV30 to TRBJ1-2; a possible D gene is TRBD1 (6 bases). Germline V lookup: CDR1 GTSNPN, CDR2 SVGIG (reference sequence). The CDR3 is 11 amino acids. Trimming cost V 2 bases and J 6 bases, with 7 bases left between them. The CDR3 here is CAWSRGNGYTF. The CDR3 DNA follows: TGTGCCTGGAGTAGGGGGAATGGCTACACCTTC. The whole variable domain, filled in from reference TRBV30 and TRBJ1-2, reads SQTIHQWPATLVQPVGSPLSLECTVEGTSNPNLYWYRQAAGRGLQLLFYSVGIGQISSEVPQNLSASRPQDRQFILSSKKLLLSDSGFYLCAWSRGNGYTFGSGTRLTVV.

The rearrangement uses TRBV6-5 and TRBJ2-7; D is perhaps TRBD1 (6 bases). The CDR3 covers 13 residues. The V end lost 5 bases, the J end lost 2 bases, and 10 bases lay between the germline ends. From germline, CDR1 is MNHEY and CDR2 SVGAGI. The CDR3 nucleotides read TGTGCCAGCAGTCCAGGACAGCCCTACGAGCAGTACTTC. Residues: CASSPGQPYEQYF.

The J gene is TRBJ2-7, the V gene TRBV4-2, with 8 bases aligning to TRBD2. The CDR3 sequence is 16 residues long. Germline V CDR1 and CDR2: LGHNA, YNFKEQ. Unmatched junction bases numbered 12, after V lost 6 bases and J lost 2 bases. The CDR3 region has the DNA TGTGCCAGCAGGATAGGTAGCGGGAACCCAACCTACGAGCAGTACTTC. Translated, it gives CASRIGSGNPTYEQYF.

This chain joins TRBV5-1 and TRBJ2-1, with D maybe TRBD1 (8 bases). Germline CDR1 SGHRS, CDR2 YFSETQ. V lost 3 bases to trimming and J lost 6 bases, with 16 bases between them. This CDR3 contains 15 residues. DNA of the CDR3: TGCGCCAGCAGCTCTTGGACAGGGAGGGGCAATGAGCAGTTCTTC. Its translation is CASSSWTGRGNEQFF.

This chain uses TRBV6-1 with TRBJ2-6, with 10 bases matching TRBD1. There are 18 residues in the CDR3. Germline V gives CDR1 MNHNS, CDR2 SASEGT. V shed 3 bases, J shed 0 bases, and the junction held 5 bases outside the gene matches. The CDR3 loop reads CASSEPRTGGSGANVLTF. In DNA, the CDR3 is TGTGCCAGCAGTGAGCCCCGGACAGGGGGCTCTGGGGCCAACGTCCTGACTTTC.

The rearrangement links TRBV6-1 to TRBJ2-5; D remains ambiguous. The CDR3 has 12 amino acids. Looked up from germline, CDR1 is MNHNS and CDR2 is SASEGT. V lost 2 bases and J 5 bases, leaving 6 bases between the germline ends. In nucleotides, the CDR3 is TGTGCCAGCAGTGAAACGAGGGAGACCCAGTACTTC. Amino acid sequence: CASSETRETQYF.

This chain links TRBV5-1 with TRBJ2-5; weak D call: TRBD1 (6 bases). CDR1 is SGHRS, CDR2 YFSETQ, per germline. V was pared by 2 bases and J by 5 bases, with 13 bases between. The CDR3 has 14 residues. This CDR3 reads CASSLVAGEETQYF. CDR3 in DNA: TGCGCCAGCAGCTTAGTTGCAGGGGAGGAGACCCAGTACTTC.

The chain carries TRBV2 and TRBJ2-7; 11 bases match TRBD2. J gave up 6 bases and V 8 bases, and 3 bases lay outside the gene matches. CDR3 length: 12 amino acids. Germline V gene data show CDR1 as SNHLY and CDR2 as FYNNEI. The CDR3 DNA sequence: TGTGCCAGCGAACTAGCGGGAGTCGAGCAGTACTTC. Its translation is CASELAGVEQYF.

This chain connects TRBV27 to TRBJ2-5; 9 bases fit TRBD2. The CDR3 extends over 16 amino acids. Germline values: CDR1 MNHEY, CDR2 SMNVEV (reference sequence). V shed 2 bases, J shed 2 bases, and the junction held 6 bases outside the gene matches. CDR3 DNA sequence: TGTGCCAGCAGTTTAGTAGCGGGAGATGGGCAAGAGACCCAGTACTTC. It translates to CASSLVAGDGQETQYF.

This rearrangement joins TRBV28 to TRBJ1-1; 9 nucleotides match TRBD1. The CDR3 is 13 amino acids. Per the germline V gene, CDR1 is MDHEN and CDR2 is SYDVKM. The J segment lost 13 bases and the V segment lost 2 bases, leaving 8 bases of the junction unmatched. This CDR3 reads CASSLPTTGGVFF. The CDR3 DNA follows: TGTGCCAGCAGTTTACCAACGACAGGGGGGGTTTTCTTT. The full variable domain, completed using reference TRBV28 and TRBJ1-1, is DVKVTQSSRYLVKRTGEKVFLECVQDMDHENMFWYRQDPGLGLRLIYFSYDVKMKEKGDIPEGYSVSREKKERFSLILESASTNQTSMYLCASSLPTTGGVFFGQGTRLTVV.

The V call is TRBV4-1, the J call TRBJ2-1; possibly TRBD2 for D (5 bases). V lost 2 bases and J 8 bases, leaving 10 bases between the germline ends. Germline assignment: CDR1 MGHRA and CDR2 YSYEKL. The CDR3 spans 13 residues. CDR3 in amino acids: CASSQIGRDEQFF. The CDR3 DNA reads TGCGCCAGCAGCCAAATAGGGAGAGATGAGCAGTTCTTC.

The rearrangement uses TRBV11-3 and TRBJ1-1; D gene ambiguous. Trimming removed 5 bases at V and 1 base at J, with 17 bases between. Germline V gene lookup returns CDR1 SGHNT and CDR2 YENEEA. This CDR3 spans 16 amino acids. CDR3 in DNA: TGTGCCAGCAGCCAAAGAGGCGGACTCGGGAACACTGAAGCTTTCTTT. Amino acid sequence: CASSQRGGLGNTEAFF. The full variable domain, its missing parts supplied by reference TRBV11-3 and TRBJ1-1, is EAGVVQSPRYKIIEKKQPVAFWCNPISGHNTLYWYLQNLGQGPELLIRYENEEAVDDSQLPKDRFSAERLKGVDSTLKIQPAELGDSAVYLCASSQRGGLGNTEAFFGQGTRLTVV.

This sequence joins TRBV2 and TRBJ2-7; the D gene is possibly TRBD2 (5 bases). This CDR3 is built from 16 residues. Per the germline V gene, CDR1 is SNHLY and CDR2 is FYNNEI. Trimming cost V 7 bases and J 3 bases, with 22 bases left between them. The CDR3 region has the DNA TGTGCCAGCACCTTTACTAGGAAAAAAGGCCACTACGAGCAGTACTTC. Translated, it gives CASTFTRKKGHYEQYF.

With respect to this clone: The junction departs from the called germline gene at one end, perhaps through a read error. The CDR3 nucleotides are TGTGCTAGCAGCTTATTAGCGGGAGCAGAGACCCAGTACTTC. Protein sequence: CASSLLAGAETQYF. The chain uses TRBV7-7 and TRBJ2-5, with 9 bases that match TRBD2. From germline, CDR1 is SSHAT and CDR2 FNYEAQ (reference sequence). This CDR3 is 14 amino acids long.

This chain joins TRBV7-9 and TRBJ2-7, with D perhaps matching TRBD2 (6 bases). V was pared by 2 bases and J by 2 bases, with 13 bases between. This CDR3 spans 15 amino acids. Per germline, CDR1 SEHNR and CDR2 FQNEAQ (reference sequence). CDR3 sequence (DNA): TGTGCCAGCAGCTTAAATAGCGGTTTTCCCTACGAGCAGTACTTC. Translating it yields CASSLNSGFPYEQYF.

CDR3 region: CASSYSGGEQYF. The DNA of the CDR3 is TGTGCCAGCAGTTACTCCGGGGGAGAGCAGTACTTC. This sequence joins TRBV6-5 and TRBJ2-7; a weak D match, TRBD2 (6 bases). In germline, CDR1 is MNHEY, CDR2 SVGAGI. The V gene lost 0 bases and the J gene lost 7 bases, with 7 bases spanning the gap. The CDR3 has 12 residues.

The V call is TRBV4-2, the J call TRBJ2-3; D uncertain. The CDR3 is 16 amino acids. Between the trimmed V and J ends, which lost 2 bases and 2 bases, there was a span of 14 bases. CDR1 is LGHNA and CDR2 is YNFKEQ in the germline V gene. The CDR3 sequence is CASSQPGGRHTDTQYF. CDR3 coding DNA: TGTGCCAGCAGCCAACCGGGTGGCCGCCACACAGATACGCAGTATTTT.

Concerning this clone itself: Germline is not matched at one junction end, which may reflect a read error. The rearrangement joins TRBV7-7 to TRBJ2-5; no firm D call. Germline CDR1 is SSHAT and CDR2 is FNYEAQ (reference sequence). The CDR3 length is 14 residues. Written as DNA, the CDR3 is TGTGCTAGCAGCTTAGATGTGGGCCGGGAGACCCAGTACTTC. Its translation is CASSLDVGRETQYF.

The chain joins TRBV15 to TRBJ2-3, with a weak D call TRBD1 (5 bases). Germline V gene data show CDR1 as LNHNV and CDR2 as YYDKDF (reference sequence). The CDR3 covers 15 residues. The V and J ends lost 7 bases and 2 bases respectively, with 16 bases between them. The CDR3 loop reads CATTPRVGLTDTQYF. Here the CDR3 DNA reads TGTGCCACCACCCCCCGGGTGGGGCTCACAGATACGCAGTATTTT.

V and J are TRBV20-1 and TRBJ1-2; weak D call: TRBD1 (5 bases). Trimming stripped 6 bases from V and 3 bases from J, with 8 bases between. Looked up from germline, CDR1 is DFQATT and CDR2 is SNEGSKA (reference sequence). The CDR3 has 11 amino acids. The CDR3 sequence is CSAGGDYGYTF. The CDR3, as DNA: TGCAGTGCGGGGGGGGACTATGGCTACACCTTC.

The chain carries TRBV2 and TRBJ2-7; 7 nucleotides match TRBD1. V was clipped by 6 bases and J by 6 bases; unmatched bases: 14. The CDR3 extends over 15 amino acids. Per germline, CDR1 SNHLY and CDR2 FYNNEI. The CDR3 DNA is TGTGCCAGCAGGGGGAAGGACAGGTTTGAAAGCGAGCAGTACTTC. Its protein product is CASRGKDRFESEQYF.

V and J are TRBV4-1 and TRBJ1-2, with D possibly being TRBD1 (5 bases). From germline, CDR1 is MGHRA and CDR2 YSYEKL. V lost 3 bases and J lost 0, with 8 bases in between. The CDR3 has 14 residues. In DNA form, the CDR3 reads TGCGCCAGCAGCCAGACAGTCGCTAACTATGGCTACACCTTC. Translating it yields CASSQTVANYGYTF.

The CDR3 bases are TGCGCCAGCAGCCAAGGTCCATCCTACAATGAGCAGTTCTTC. This sequence encodes CASSQGPSYNEQFF. The chain carries TRBV4-1 and TRBJ2-1; D unclear. CDR1 and CDR2 (germline): MGHRA, YSYEKL. There are 14 residues in the CDR3. Trimming left V 1 base short and J 1 base short, with 5 bases between.

The CDR3 is CSDRAGGPSYNEQFF. CDR3 bases: TGCAGCGACAGAGCGGGAGGGCCTTCCTACAATGAGCAGTTCTTC. The chain uses TRBV29-1 and TRBJ2-1; 10 bases fit TRBD2. CDR1 and CDR2 (germline): SQVTM, ANQGSEA. The CDR3 is made up of 15 amino acids. Losses at the gene ends were 7 bases for V and 1 base for J; bases not matched to a gene: 7.

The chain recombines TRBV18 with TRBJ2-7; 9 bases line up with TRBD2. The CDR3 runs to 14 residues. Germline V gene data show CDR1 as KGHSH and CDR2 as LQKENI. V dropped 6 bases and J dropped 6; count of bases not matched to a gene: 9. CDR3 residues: CASSIAGEVGEQYF. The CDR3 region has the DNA TGTGCCAGCTCCATAGCGGGAGAGGTGGGCGAGCAGTACTTC.